The next 13 T cell receptor beta chains were all read from a single sample in a study of cytomegalovirus exposure and HLA in healthy donors. The primer mix had 60 Vbeta and 13 Jbeta primers. Using immunoSEQ multiplex PCR, the repertoire was profiled, and TCRdb retains in-frame clones only, with some absent. The table includes fewer than 200,000 clones, 75% to 80% detected once. The source material was PBMCs. Receptors originate from a woman aged 45 to 65 in good health and CMV-seropositive.

This clone was counted a single time. The chain couples TRBV4-1 to TRBJ2-1; a possible D gene is TRBD2 (5 bases). Germline values: CDR1 MGHRA, CDR2 YSYEKL. The CDR3 has 15 residues. The V and J ends lost 2 bases and 0 bases respectively, with 8 bases between them. CDR3 amino acids: CASSQPSSSYNEQFF. CDR3 sequence (DNA): TGCGCCAGCAGCCAACCTAGCTCCTCCTACAATGAGCAGTTCTTC.

The V call is TRBV7-6, the J call TRBJ2-2, with D perhaps matching TRBD1 (6 bases). The CDR3 runs to 15 residues. The V end lost 5 bases, the J end lost 1 base, and 11 bases lay between the germline ends. CDR1 SGHVS and CDR2 FNYEAQ come from the germline V gene. CDR3 loop: CASSARGQNTGELFF. The DNA for the CDR3 is TGTGCCAGCAGCGCCCGGGGACAGAACACCGGGGAGCTGTTTTTT. Drawing the rest from reference TRBV7-6 and TRBJ2-2, the complete variable domain is GAGVSQSPRYKVTKRGQDVALRCDPISGHVSLYWYRQALGQGPEFLTYFNYEAQQDKSGLPNDRFSAERPEGSISTLTIQRTEQRDSAMYRCASSARGQNTGELFFGEGSRLTVL.

The CDR3 spells CASSSQGYTEAFF. The CDR3 DNA reads as TGTGCCAGCAGCTCCCAGGGGTACACTGAAGCTTTCTTT. The genes are TRBV5-4 and TRBJ1-1; maybe TRBD1 (6 bases). This CDR3 is built from 13 residues. Germline CDR1 and CDR2: SGHNT and YYREEE (reference sequence). The ends were cut back, 3 bases at V and 3 bases at J, with 9 bases in the middle. The variable domain in full, completed from reference TRBV5-4 and TRBJ1-1, reads ETGVTQSPTHLIKTRGQQVTLRCSSQSGHNTVSWYQQALGQGPQFIFQYYREEENGRGNFPPRFSGLQFPNYSSELNVNALELDDSALYLCASSSQGYTEAFFGQGTRLTVV.

V gene TRBV5-6 combines with J gene TRBJ2-5; the D gene is possibly TRBD1 (6 bases). V was shortened by 4 bases and J by 5 bases, with 18 bases between the two germline ends. Germline CDR1 is SGHDT and CDR2 is YYEEEE. The CDR3 loop spans 15 amino acids. This chain's CDR3 is CASSPGDPRGETQYF. CDR3 DNA: TGTGCCAGCAGCCCAGGGGACCCAAGGGGCGAGACCCAGTACTTC.

The V call is TRBV7-8, the J call TRBJ1-4; unclear D gene. Germline V gives CDR1 SGHVS, CDR2 FQNEAQ. V was cut by 4 bases and J by 5 bases, with 11 bases left in between. The CDR3 totals 14 residues. The CDR3 loop is CASSYRSSNEKLFF. CDR3 bases: TGTGCCAGCAGCTACAGAAGCAGCAATGAAAAACTGTTTTTT.

This rearrangement joins TRBV7-2 to TRBJ1-5, with 7 bases that match TRBD1. V dropped 5 bases and J dropped 7; count of bases not matched to a gene: 8. Germline V CDR1 and CDR2: SGHTA, FQGNSA. This CDR3 has 14 residues. This CDR3 is CASSVTGNNQPQHF. Here the CDR3 DNA reads TGTGCCAGCAGCGTGACAGGGAATAACCAGCCCCAGCATTTT.

The CDR3 bases are TGTGCCAGCACCGAGGGCGATAATGGGGACGAGCAGTACTTC. Translated: CASTEGDNGDEQYF. The V gene is TRBV2, the J gene TRBJ2-7, with D perhaps matching TRBD2 (5 bases). The V gene's germline CDR1 is SNHLY and CDR2 FYNNEI. V was cut by 7 bases and J by 5 bases, with 18 bases left in between. The CDR3 has 14 residues.

The CDR3 DNA sequence: TGTGCCAGCAGTGCACAGGGGTCTGGGGCCAACGTCCTGACTTTC. This gives the protein CASSAQGSGANVLTF. The V and J genes are TRBV28 and TRBJ2-6; the match to TRBD1 covers 7 bases. CDR3 size: 15 residues. Trimming removed 5 bases from V and 1 base from J; junction bases left unmatched: 2. Germline V gene lookup returns CDR1 MDHEN and CDR2 SYDVKM.

For this clone: A junction end diverges from the germline sequence, so it may reflect a read error. This chain joins TRBV7-9 and TRBJ2-7; no definite D call. Per germline, CDR1 SEHNR and CDR2 FQNEAQ (reference sequence). The CDR3 runs to 14 residues. This CDR3 reads CSSSLGQVSYEQYF. CDR3 sequence (DNA): TGTTCCAGCAGCTTAGGGCAGGTCTCCTACGAGCAGTACTTC. The variable domain in full, with the rest retrieved from reference TRBV7-9 and TRBJ2-7, is DTGVSQNPRHKITKRGQNVTFRCDPISEHNRLYWYRQTLGQGPEFLTYFQNEAQLEKSRLLSDRFSAERPKGSFSTLEIQRTEQGDSAMYLCSSSLGQVSYEQYFGPGTRLTVT.

CDR3 region: CASSLRVGAGGNYEQYF. The CDR3 DNA reads as TGTGCCAGCAGTTTACGGGTAGGAGCAGGGGGCAACTACGAGCAGTACTTC. The rearrangement joins TRBV27 to TRBJ2-7; 8 bases line up with TRBD1. The ends lost 2 bases at V and 3 bases at J; junction bases unmatched: 12. CDR3 length: 17 amino acids. Germline V gives CDR1 MNHEY, CDR2 SMNVEV (reference sequence).

The rearrangement joins TRBV19 to TRBJ1-5, with a weak D call TRBD1 (5 bases). The germline V gene encodes CDR1 LNHDA and CDR2 SQIVND (reference sequence). The V and J ends lost 5 bases and 3 bases respectively, with 11 bases between them. The CDR3 is 14 residues long. In nucleotides, the CDR3 is TGTGCCAGTAGTGTGGTGGGGCCCAATCAGCCCCAGCATTTT. Translated, it gives CASSVVGPNQPQHF.

This chain connects TRBV5-1 to TRBJ2-7; 8 positions match TRBD1. The CDR3 spans 15 residues. Germline V gene sequence: CDR1 SGHRS, CDR2 YFSETQ. With V trimmed by 2 bases and J by 3 bases, 7 bases remained unmatched. In DNA, the CDR3 is TGCGCCAGCAGCTTCACACAGGGGGAAGGCTACGAGCAGTACTTC. It encodes CASSFTQGEGYEQYF.

The V gene is TRBV28, the J gene TRBJ2-2, with 8 bases aligning to TRBD2. Germline-derived CDR1 and CDR2 are MDHEN and SYDVKM. V shed 2 bases, J shed 2 bases, and the junction held 10 bases outside the gene matches. This CDR3 is 18 amino acids long. The DNA for the CDR3 is TGTGCCAGCAGTTTACTCAGAGGGAGCGGGGGCAACACCGGGGAGCTGTTTTTT. It encodes CASSLLRGSGGNTGELFF.